The sequence of this T cell receptor (beta chain) was determined in a study of OX40 agonist ivuxolimab in advanced cancers. Measured with immunoSEQ multiplex PCR; TCRdb has only the in-frame clones, and not every one. The sample shows 96,000 or so clones, roughly 80% of them seen only once. The sequence was collected from an adult with an advanced solid tumor such as melanoma, head and neck, liver or kidney cancer. Material: CD4+ or CD8+ T cells sorted from blood, obtained in a trial of the OX40 agonist ivuxolimab.

The CDR3 DNA sequence: TGTGCCAGCAGCCCCGGGACCGATAAGACCTACGAGCAGTACTTC. Translated, it gives CASSPGTDKTYEQYF. The genes are TRBV6-6 and TRBJ2-7; D is possibly TRBD1 or TRBD2 (5 bases each). CDR1 MNHNY and CDR2 SVGAGI come from the germline V gene (reference sequence). The CDR3 runs to 15 residues. V lost 6 bases to trimming and J lost 2 bases, with 17 bases between them.